This T cell receptor beta chain was recovered during a study of PD-L1 blockade in urothelial cancer. The germline CDR1 and CDR2 sequences are SQVTM and ANQGSEA. The junction had 7 bases not matched to a gene; V was cut back by 1 base and J by 1 base. The CDR3 has 17 residues. Urothelial carcinoma, locally advanced or metastatic, affected the patients. Regarding the study as a whole: Durable-benefit patients showed greater tumor-associated blood clone expansion at 3 weeks.

This clone was detected only once. No antigen is known for it. Sequenced by immunoSEQ multiplex PCR; TCRdb stores in-frame clones only, minus some. The sample holds about 80,000 clones; roughly 90% are singletons and the top ten take under 6%. The clonotype originates from a woman in her 70s with urothelial cancer. This rearrangement joins TRBV29-1 to TRBJ2-3; TRBD2 matches 11 bases. The sample was PBMCs, taken around atezolizumab (anti-PD-L1) treatment. Here the CDR3 reads CSVEGVETSGGTDTQYF. CDR3 in DNA: TGCAGCGTTGAAGGGGTAGAGACTAGCGGGGGCACAGATACGCAGTATTTT.